This TCR beta chain derives from a study of Graves' ophthalmopathy and Graves' hyperthyroidism. No donor had other autoimmune disease, uncontrolled infection, pregnancy or lactation. Fresh peripheral blood, around 9.3 ml, was the PBMC source. Beta-chain TCR CDR3 regions were amplified from RNA transcripts. First-round RT-PCR relied on HTBI primers, and a second-round multiplex PCR came next. One entry per CDR3 protein results from TCRdb running MiXCR on the multiplex PCR reads. The sample has 170,000 or so distinct CDR3 sequences, roughly two fifths seen once. This clonotype was observed once. The sequenced sample consisted of peripheral blood. This TCR was sampled from a man aged 30 to 45 with Graves' ophthalmopathy.

CDR3 DNA: TGCAGTGCTAGAGATGGCGGGACGAAGACCCAGTACTTC. It codes for CSARDGGTKTQYF. V gene TRBV20-1 combines with J gene TRBJ2-5, with TRBD2 as a possible D gene (6 bases). Germline V gene lookup returns CDR1 DFQATT and CDR2 SNEGSKA (reference sequence). The CDR3 has 13 residues. Between the trimmed V and J ends, which lost 0 bases and 6 bases, there was a span of 11 bases.